Listed below are T cell receptor beta chains from one sample, sequenced in a study of control samples from healthy donors and cancer patients. Generated by immunoSEQ multiplex PCR, the TCRdb table keeps only in-frame clones and is missing some. The table lists 210,000 or so clones, over 80% of them singletons. Material for sequencing was blood. The receptors here all came from a man in his thirties or forties in good health. CDR3s include the opening cysteine and the closing phenylalanine or tryptophan. The D gene is left open where the match is weak. Expanded clones are given a class, and other clones once, few, many or no size at all.

TGTGCCAGCAGCTTAACAGGGATTAATGAAAAACTGTTTTTT,CASSLTGINEKLFF,-,-,TRBJ1-4,TRBV7-2
TGTGCCAGCAGCAAACCGGGACAATTCTACGAGCAGTACTTC,CASSKPGQFYEQYF,-,-,TRBJ2-7,TRBV6-5
TGTGCCAGTAGTATAGCCGAGGGGCAGCCCCAGCATTTT,CASSIAEGQPQHF,-,-,TRBJ1-5,TRBV19
TGTGCCAGCAGCCGCATAAGGGACACGACGTTCCCGAACACTGAAGCTTTCTTT,CASSRIRDTTFPNTEAFF,-,-,TRBJ1-1,TRBV11-2
TGCGCCAGCAGTGAGTCGGGCAGAGGGTCCTACAATGAGCAGTTCTTC,CASSESGRGSYNEQFF,-,-,TRBJ2-1,TRBV10-2
TGTGCCAGCAGGGCTAGCGGGGGGGCCTCAGATACGCAGTATTTT,CASRASGGASDTQYF,-,TRBD2,TRBJ2-3,TRBV6-5
TGTGCCAGCAGCCTAGACAGGCGCTATGGCTACACCTTC,CASSLDRRYGYTF,-,-,TRBJ1-2,TRBV5-8
TGTGCCATCAGTCAACCCTTTCCGGGACTAGCTTACACAGATACGCAGTATTTT,CAISQPFPGLAYTDTQYF,-,TRBD2,TRBJ2-3,TRBV10-3
TGTGCCTGGAGTGAGGGCAGCAATCAGCCCCAGCATTTT,CAWSEGSNQPQHF,-,-,TRBJ1-5,TRBV30
TGTGCCAGCAGCTGGGGAGGGACTTCGAACACTGAAGCTTTCTTT,CASSWGGTSNTEAFF,few,-,TRBJ1-1,TRBV5-8
TGCGCCAGCAGCCCAGGGGTTCCCAGCGGGGAGCTGTTTTTT,CASSPGVPSGELFF,-,-,TRBJ2-2,TRBV5-1
TGTGCCACCAGCAGAGATAAGGGGGCAGAGACAGATACGCAGTATTTT,CATSRDKGAETDTQYF,-,TRBD1,TRBJ2-3,TRBV15
TGCGCCAGCAGCCAATGGGGCCCAGTCCCCCTGAACACCGGGGAGCTGTTTTTT,CASSQWGPVPLNTGELFF,-,-,TRBJ2-2,TRBV4-1
TGTGCCAGCAGTTTCGACGGAGCTCACTTGAACACCGGGGAGCTGTTTTTT,CASSFDGAHLNTGELFF,few,-,TRBJ2-2,TRBV27
TGTGCCAGCAGTTACCCGAATCAGCCCACCACAGATACGCAGTATTTT,CASSYPNQPTTDTQYF,once,-,TRBJ2-3,TRBV6-5
TGTGCCAGCAGACCTACTAGCGGAAGCACAGATACGCAGTATTTT,CASRPTSGSTDTQYF,-,TRBD2,TRBJ2-3,TRBV9
TGTGCCAGCAGTCGGCAGTCTGGAAACACCATATATTTT,CASSRQSGNTIYF,once,-,TRBJ1-3,TRBV12-3/TRBV12-4
TGTGCCTGGATGGTCGGGGGACCTAACTATGGCTACACCTTC,CAWMVGGPNYGYTF,-,-,TRBJ1-2,TRBV30
TGCAGCGTTTGCTGGGACAGAGCGACCGGGGAGCTGTTTTTT,CSVCWDRATGELFF,-,TRBD1,TRBJ2-2,TRBV29-1
TGTGCCAGCAGGAGAGGGACAGGATCAGGGGAAAAACTGTTTTTT,CASRRGTGSGEKLFF,-,TRBD1,TRBJ1-4,TRBV6-6
TGTGCCAGTAGCCAAACTCCTTTTAATGAAAAACTGTTTTTT,CASSQTPFNEKLFF,-,-,TRBJ1-4,TRBV19
TGTGCCAGCAGCATACGTTGGGGAAGCGGAGAAAAACTGTTTTTT,CASSIRWGSGEKLFF,-,-,TRBJ1-4,TRBV13
TGTGCCAGCAGTGAAGTGGGCCAGGGCCCTGAAGCTTTCTTT,CASSEVGQGPEAFF,-,-,TRBJ1-1,TRBV6-1
TGCGCCAGCAGCCTGGGGTCCACAGGGAACTACGAACGGCAGTACTTC,CASSLGSTGNYERQYF,-,-,TRBJ2-7,TRBV5-1
TGCGCCAGCAGCTTGGGTCAGGGCGGCGACACCATATATTTT,CASSLGQGGDTIYF,-,-,TRBJ1-3,TRBV5-1
TGTGCCTGGAGTGCCCTTGGTATGAGCAATCAGCCCCAGCATTTT,CAWSALGMSNQPQHF,-,-,TRBJ1-5,TRBV30
TGTGCCAGCAGTAGCAGTCGGGGGCCTTCTGGAAACACCATATATTTT,CASSSSRGPSGNTIYF,-,-,TRBJ1-3,TRBV7-9
TGTGCCAGCAGCTTACAAAAGGGGGGAACCGGGGAGCTGTTTTTT,CASSLQKGGTGELFF,-,-,TRBJ2-2,TRBV7-8
TGTGCCAGCAGCAGCCGACTAGCGGGGGGCCACACCGGGGAGCTGTTTTTT,CASSSRLAGGHTGELFF,few,TRBD2,TRBJ2-2,TRBV13
TGTGCCAGCAGGGACGGGACACGGGCAAATGGGCAGTATTTT,CASRDGTRANGQYF,-,-,TRBJ2-3,TRBV21-1
TGTGCCAGCAGCTACCAATTCACAGATACTCAGTATTTT,CASSYQFTDTQYF,-,-,TRBJ2-3,TRBV14
TGTGCCAGCAGTACCCCATTCCAAGGAGGGACCTACGAGCAGTACTTC,CASSTPFQGGTYEQYF,-,-,TRBJ2-7,TRBV27
TGTGCCAGTAGTATAAGGGACCCCAGGGCCCAAGGGTCTGAGAATGAGCAGTTCTTC,CASSIRDPRAQGSENEQFF,-,-,TRBJ2-1,TRBV19
TGTGCCACCAGCAGAGCGACCCTGGGCACTGAAGCTTTCTTT,CATSRATLGTEAFF,-,-,TRBJ1-1,TRBV15
TGTGCCAGCAGCTTAAAACCTAGCGGGGGGGCAGATACGCAGTATTTT,CASSLKPSGGADTQYF,-,TRBD2,TRBJ2-3,TRBV7-3
TGTGCCAGCAGCTTAAATCGTTTTGGCTACACCTTC,CASSLNRFGYTF,-,-,TRBJ1-2,TRBV7-8
TGTGCCAGCGCGCCCAGGGGCTCTAACTATGGCTACACCTTC,CASAPRGSNYGYTF,-,-,TRBJ1-2,TRBV9
TGTGCCAGCACCCCGGGGGGGCTCGGAAACACCATATATTTT,CASTPGGLGNTIYF,-,-,TRBJ1-3,TRBV7-2
TGTGCCAGCAGCGAACAGAGCTCCTACGAGCAGTACTTC,CASSEQSSYEQYF,-,-,TRBJ2-7,TRBV6-6
TGTGCCAGCAGCATTCAGCTCTGGAACGAGCAGTACTTC,CASSIQLWNEQYF,-,-,TRBJ2-7,TRBV11-2
TGTGCCAGCAGCCAAGATCCTGCTAGCGCAGGGAATGAGCAGTTCTTC,CASSQDPASAGNEQFF,-,-,TRBJ2-1,TRBV3-1/TRBV3-2